A single sample is the source of the 19 T cell receptor beta chains below, sequenced in a study of OX40 agonist ivuxolimab in advanced cancers. This table comes from immunoSEQ multiplex PCR, and its TCRdb copy is limited to in-frame clones, with some not included. The data hold about 50,000 clones, with around 90% observed a single time. The source was CD4+ or CD8+ T cells sorted from blood, collected in a trial of the OX40 agonist ivuxolimab. These receptors were collected from an adult with an advanced solid tumor such as melanoma, head and neck, liver or kidney cancer.

This sequence joins TRBV4-1 and TRBJ2-7; the D is unclear. The length of the CDR3 is 14 residues. V lost 1 base and J lost 2, with 9 bases in between. Germline assignment: CDR1 MGHRA and CDR2 YSYEKL. This chain's CDR3 is CASSQVGTPYEQYF. CDR3 in DNA: TGCGCCAGCAGCCAAGTGGGCACACCCTACGAGCAGTACTTC.

This chain links TRBV28 with TRBJ1-6, with D possibly TRBD1 on 6 matching bases. The V and J ends lost 6 bases and 7 bases respectively, with 22 bases between them. Germline loops: CDR1 MDHEN, CDR2 SYDVKM. The CDR3 has 17 residues. CDR3 sequence reads: CASSLTLGAPGNSPLHF. As DNA, the CDR3 is TGTGCCAGCAGCCTAACTCTGGGGGCACCCGGAAATTCACCCCTCCACTTT.

This clone has more than one count but fewer than ten. The V and J genes are TRBV7-8 and TRBJ1-5, with 7 bases aligning to TRBD1. The CDR3 contains 15 residues. The V gene end was trimmed by 4 bases and the J gene end by 6 bases; junction bases not matched to a gene: 9. The germline CDR1 and CDR2 sequences are SGHVS and FQNEAQ. This CDR3 is CASSWGQRLGQPQHF. DNA of the CDR3: TGTGCCAGCAGCTGGGGACAGAGGCTCGGTCAGCCCCAGCATTTT.

The V and J genes are TRBV6-1 and TRBJ1-5, with D hard to call. V shed 2 bases and J shed 4 bases, with 9 bases lying between them. CDR1 MNHNS and CDR2 SASEGT come from the germline V gene. The CDR3 sequence is 14 residues long. This CDR3 is CASSEFSQNQPQHF. In DNA, the CDR3 is TGTGCCAGCAGTGAATTCTCACAAAATCAGCCCCAGCATTTT.

CDR3 bases: TGTGCCAGCAGCTTAGGGCAGGGGTCCCGCGAGCAGTACTTC. Protein: CASSLGQGSREQYF. This chain joins TRBV13 and TRBJ2-7; TRBD1 might be the D (6 bases). The CDR3 extends over 14 amino acids. V gave up 0 bases and J gave up 6 bases, with 12 bases separating them. Germline CDR1 PRHDT, CDR2 FYEKMQ (reference sequence).

The chain links TRBV4-2 to TRBJ2-3; weak D call: TRBD2 (6 bases). Trimming took 1 base from V and 1 from J, leaving 6 bases between them. Germline-derived CDR1 and CDR2 are LGHNA and YNFKEQ. The CDR3 runs to 14 residues. The CDR3 region has the DNA TGTGCCAGCAGCCAAGCGGGGGGCACAGATACGCAGTATTTT. Translated: CASSQAGGTDTQYF.

V gene TRBV27 combines with J gene TRBJ2-2; 9 bases agree with TRBD1. The germline V gene has CDR1 MNHEY and CDR2 SMNVEV (reference sequence). This CDR3 is 15 amino acids long. The ends lost 1 base at V and 6 bases at J; junction bases unmatched: 3. CDR3 loop: CASSLWGQGAGELFF. The DNA for the CDR3 is TGTGCCAGCAGTTTATGGGGACAGGGTGCCGGGGAGCTGTTTTTT.

V gene TRBV6-5 combines with J gene TRBJ2-5; tentatively, D is TRBD1 or TRBD2 (5 bases each). CDR3 size: 14 residues. Between the trimmed V and J ends, which lost 5 bases and 2 bases, there was a span of 12 bases. Germline V gene lookup returns CDR1 MNHEY and CDR2 SVGAGI. CDR3 loop: CASSTSWGQETQYF. The CDR3 nucleotides read TGTGCCAGCAGTACGAGTTGGGGGCAAGAGACCCAGTACTTC.

This clone appeared a single time. This rearrangement joins TRBV11-3 to TRBJ2-5; D uncertain. Germline lookup yields CDR1 SGHNT and CDR2 YENEEA. CDR3 length: 16 amino acids. The V end lost 4 bases, the J end lost 0 bases, and 15 bases lay between the germline ends. The CDR3: CASSSMWQPYQETQYF. CDR3 sequence (DNA): TGTGCCAGCAGCTCTATGTGGCAGCCGTACCAAGAGACCCAGTACTTC.

V and J are TRBV5-4 and TRBJ2-5; D is unresolved. Germline CDR1 SGHNT, CDR2 YYREEE (reference sequence). The CDR3 consists of 13 residues. Trimming cost V 2 bases and J 3 bases, with 8 bases left between them. CDR3 DNA: TGTGCCAGCAGCTTTGGTGGAAAAGAGACCCAGTACTTC. It specifies CASSFGGKETQYF.

J is TRBJ1-4 and V is TRBV4-3; 7 bases are a match to TRBD1. Unmatched junction bases numbered 5, after V lost 2 bases and J lost 8 bases. CDR3 length: 14 residues. Germline V lookup: CDR1 LGHNA, CDR2 YSLEER. Here the CDR3 reads CASSQNRGNEKLFF. In nucleotides, the CDR3 is TGCGCCAGCAGCCAAAACAGGGGAAACGAAAAACTGTTTTTT.

The rearrangement joins TRBV6-5 to TRBJ2-3, with a weak D call TRBD2 (6 bases). Trimming cost V 0 bases and J 1 base, with 8 bases left between them. Germline CDR1 MNHEY, CDR2 SVGAGI. The CDR3 extends over 15 amino acids. This CDR3 is CASSYSREGTDTQYF. The CDR3 DNA follows: TGTGCCAGCAGTTACTCGAGGGAGGGCACAGATACGCAGTATTTT.

V and J are TRBV6-5 and TRBJ1-1; D is perhaps TRBD1 (5 bases). The CDR3 spans 15 residues. In germline, CDR1 is MNHEY, CDR2 SVGAGI. Trimming took 0 bases from V and 3 from J, leaving 11 bases between them. This CDR3 is CASSYSAGVHTEAFF. The CDR3 nucleotides are TGTGCCAGCAGTTACTCGGCGGGGGTCCACACTGAAGCTTTCTTT.

The V gene is TRBV29-1, the J gene TRBJ1-2, with D unclear. Deletions cut 6 bases from V and 0 bases from J, with 14 bases between. The germline gives CDR1 SQVTM, CDR2 ANQGSEA. The CDR3 has 14 residues. The CDR3 loop reads CSVPDGSTNYGYTF. CDR3 nucleotides: TGCAGCGTGCCCGACGGATCCACTAACTATGGCTACACCTTC.

The chain combines TRBV4-3 with TRBJ2-5; D call uncertain. Trimming pared 0 bases from V and 5 bases from J, leaving 13 bases between. CDR3 length: 15 amino acids. The V gene's germline CDR1 is LGHNA and CDR2 YSLEER. DNA of the CDR3: TGCGCCAGCAGCCAAGATCGAGAACTAAGGGAGACCCAGTACTTC. Translating it yields CASSQDRELRETQYF.

This clone was detected once. CDR3 sequence (DNA): TGTGCCAGCAGCGGGGAGCGGGGGGCACTGAACACCGGGGAGCTGTTTTTT. Its translation is CASSGERGALNTGELFF. The J gene is TRBJ2-2, the V gene TRBV9; 9 nucleotides align to TRBD2. V was pared by 3 bases and J by 1 base, with 7 bases of the junction left unmatched. The CDR3 is made up of 17 amino acids. Per the germline V gene, CDR1 is SGDLS and CDR2 is YYNGEE.

The chain uses TRBV5-8 and TRBJ2-1, with TRBD2 matching 9 bases. The CDR3 is made up of 15 amino acids. Germline CDR1 SGHTS, CDR2 YDEGEE. J was trimmed by 6 bases and V by 1 base; bases with no gene match: 5. CDR3 amino acids: CASSLLAGELNEQFF. The CDR3 region has the DNA TGTGCCAGCAGCTTGTTAGCGGGAGAGCTCAATGAGCAGTTCTTC.

The chain has TRBV6-5 and TRBJ2-2, with D perhaps matching TRBD1 (5 bases). This CDR3 has 15 residues. Deletions cut 5 bases from V and 6 bases from J, with 16 bases between. Germline V lookup: CDR1 MNHEY, CDR2 SVGAGI. CDR3 DNA sequence: TGTGCCAGCAGTCGACAGTTAGGGGTTCCCGGGGAGCTGTTTTTT. Translated: CASSRQLGVPGELFF.

V usage is TRBV25-1 and J usage is TRBJ2-4, with D hard to call. Germline CDR1 MGHDK, CDR2 SYGVNS. Trimming cost V 4 bases and J 8 bases, with 9 bases left between them. This CDR3 is built from 12 residues. This chain's CDR3 is CASSGSIYIQYF. The DNA of the CDR3 is TGTGCCAGCAGTGGATCTATTTACATTCAGTACTTC.